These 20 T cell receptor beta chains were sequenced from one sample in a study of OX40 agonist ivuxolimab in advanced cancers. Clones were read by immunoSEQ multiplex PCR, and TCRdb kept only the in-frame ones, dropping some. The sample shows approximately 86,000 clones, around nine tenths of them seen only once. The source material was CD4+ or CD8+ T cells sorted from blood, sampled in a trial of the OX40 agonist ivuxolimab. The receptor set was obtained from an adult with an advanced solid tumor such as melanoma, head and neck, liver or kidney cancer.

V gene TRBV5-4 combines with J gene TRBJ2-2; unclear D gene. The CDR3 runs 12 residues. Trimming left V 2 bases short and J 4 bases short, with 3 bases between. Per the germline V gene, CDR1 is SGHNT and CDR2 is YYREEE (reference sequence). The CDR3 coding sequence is TGTGCCAGCAGCTTACCCACCGGGGAGCTGTTTTTT. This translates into CASSLPTGELFF.

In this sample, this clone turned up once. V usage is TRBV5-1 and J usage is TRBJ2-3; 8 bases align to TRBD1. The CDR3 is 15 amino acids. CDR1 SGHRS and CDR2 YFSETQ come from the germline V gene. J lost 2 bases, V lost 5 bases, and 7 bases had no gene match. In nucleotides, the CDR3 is TGCGCCAGCAGGCGACAGGGGACGGCCACAGATACGCAGTATTTT. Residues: CASRRQGTATDTQYF.

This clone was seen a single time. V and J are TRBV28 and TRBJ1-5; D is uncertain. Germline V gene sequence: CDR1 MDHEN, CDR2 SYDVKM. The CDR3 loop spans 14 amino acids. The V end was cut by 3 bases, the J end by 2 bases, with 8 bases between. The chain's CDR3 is CASSFERGNQPQHF. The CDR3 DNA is TGTGCCAGCAGTTTCGAGCGGGGCAATCAGCCCCAGCATTTT.

The CDR3 DNA reads as TGCGCCAGCAGCCATTTCCAAGAGACCCAGTACTTC. Protein: CASSHFQETQYF. The J gene is TRBJ2-5, the V gene TRBV4-1; D remains ambiguous. Trimming left V 3 bases short and J 1 base short, with 3 bases between. This CDR3 has 12 residues. Germline V lookup: CDR1 MGHRA, CDR2 YSYEKL.

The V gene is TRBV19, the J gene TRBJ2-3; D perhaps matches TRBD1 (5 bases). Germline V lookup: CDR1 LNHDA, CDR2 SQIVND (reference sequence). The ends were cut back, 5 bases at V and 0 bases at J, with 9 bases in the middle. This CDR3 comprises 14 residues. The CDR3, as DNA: TGTGCCAGTAGTTGGACAAGTAGCACAGATACGCAGTATTTT. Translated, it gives CASSWTSSTDTQYF.

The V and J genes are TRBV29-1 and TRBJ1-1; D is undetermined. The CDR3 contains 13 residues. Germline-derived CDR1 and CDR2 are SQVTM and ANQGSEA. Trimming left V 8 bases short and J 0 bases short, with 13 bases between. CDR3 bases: TGCAGCTCCCGCCAGACTATGAACACTGAAGCTTTCTTT. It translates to CSSRQTMNTEAFF.

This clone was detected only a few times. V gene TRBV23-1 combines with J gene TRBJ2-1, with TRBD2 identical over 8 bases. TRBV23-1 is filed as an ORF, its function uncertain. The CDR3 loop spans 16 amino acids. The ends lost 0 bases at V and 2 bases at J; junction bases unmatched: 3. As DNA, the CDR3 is TGCGCCAGCAGTCAATCAAAGCGGGAGCCCTACAATGAGCAGTTCTTC. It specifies CASSQSKREPYNEQFF.

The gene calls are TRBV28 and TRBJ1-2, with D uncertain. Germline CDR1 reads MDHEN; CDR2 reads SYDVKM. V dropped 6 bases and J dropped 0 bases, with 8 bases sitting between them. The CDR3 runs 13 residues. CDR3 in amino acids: CASSEETNYGYTF. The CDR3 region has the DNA TGTGCCAGCAGCGAGGAAACTAACTATGGCTACACCTTC.

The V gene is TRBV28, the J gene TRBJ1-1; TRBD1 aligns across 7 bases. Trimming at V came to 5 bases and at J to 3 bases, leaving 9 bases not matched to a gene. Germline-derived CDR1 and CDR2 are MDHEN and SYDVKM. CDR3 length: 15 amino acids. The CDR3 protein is CASSPFRGRYTEAFF. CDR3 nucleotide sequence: TGTGCCAGCAGTCCCTTCAGGGGGAGATACACTGAAGCTTTCTTT.

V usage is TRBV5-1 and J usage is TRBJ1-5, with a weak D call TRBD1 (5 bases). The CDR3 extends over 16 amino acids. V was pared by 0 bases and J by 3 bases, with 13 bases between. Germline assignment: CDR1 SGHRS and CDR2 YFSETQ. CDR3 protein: CASSLGGGADNQPQHF. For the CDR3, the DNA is TGCGCCAGCAGCTTGGGGGGAGGGGCTGACAATCAGCCCCAGCATTTT.

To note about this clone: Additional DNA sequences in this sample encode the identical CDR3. This CDR3 is CASSQDPGVSYEQYF. The CDR3 DNA reads as TGCGCCAGCAGCCAAGACCCAGGTGTCTCCTACGAGCAGTACTTC. V gene TRBV4-3 combines with J gene TRBJ2-7; no definite D call. CDR3 length: 15 amino acids. Germline V CDR1 and CDR2: LGHNA, YSLEER. The ends were cut back, 0 bases at V and 0 bases at J, with 9 bases in the middle.

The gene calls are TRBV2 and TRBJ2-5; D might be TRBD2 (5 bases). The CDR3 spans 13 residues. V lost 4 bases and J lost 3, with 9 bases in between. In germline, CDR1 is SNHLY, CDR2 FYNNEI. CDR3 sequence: CASSVGGKETQYF. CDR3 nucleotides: TGTGCCAGCAGTGTAGGAGGAAAAGAGACCCAGTACTTC.

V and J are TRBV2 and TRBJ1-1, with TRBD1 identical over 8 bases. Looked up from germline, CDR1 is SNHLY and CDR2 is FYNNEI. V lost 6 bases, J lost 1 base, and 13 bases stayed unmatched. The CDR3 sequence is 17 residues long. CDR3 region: CASRSRGRSIPNTEAFF. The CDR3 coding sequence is TGTGCCAGCAGGAGCAGGGGGCGGAGTATCCCGAACACTGAAGCTTTCTTT. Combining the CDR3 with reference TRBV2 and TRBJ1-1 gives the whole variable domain EPEVTQTPSHQVTQMGQEVILRCVPISNHLYFYWYRQILGQKVEFLVSFYNNEISEKSEIFDDQFSVERPDGSNFTLKIRSTKLEDSAMYFCASRSRGRSIPNTEAFFGQGTRLTVV.

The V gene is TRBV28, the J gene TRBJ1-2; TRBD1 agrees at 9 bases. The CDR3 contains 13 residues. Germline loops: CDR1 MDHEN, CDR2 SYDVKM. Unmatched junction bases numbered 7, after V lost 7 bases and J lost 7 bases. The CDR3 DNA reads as TGTGCCAGCAAAACAGGGGGCGCGGCTGGCTACACCTTC. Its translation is CASKTGGAAGYTF.

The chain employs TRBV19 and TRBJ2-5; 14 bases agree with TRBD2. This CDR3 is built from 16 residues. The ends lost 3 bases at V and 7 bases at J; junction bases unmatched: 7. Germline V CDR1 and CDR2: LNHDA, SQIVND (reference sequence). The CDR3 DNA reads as TGTGCCAGTAGTATTGGGACTAGCGGGAGAGTAGGGACCCAGTACTTC. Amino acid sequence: CASSIGTSGRVGTQYF.

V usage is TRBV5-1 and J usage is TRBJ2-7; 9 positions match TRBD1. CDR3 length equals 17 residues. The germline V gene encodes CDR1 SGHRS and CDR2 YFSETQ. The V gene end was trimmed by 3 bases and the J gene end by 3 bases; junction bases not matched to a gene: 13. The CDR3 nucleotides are TGCGCCAGCAGCTGGCCCGAGAGGGGACAGGGCGACTACGAGCAGTACTTC. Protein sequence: CASSWPERGQGDYEQYF.

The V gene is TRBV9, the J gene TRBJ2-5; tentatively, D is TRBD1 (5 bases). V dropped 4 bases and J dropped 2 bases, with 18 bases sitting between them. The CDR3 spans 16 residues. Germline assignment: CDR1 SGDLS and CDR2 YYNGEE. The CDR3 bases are TGTGCCAGCAGCACAAGCCCAGGGCCAACACAAGAGACCCAGTACTTC. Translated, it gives CASSTSPGPTQETQYF.

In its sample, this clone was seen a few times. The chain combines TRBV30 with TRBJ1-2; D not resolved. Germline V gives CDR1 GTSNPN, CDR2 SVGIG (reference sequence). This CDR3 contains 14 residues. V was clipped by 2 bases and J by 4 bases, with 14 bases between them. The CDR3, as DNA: TGTGCCTGGAGTACTCCAGGAGGTTTCTATGGCTACACCTTC. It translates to CAWSTPGGFYGYTF. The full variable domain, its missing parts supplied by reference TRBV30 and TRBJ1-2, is SQTIHQWPATLVQPVGSPLSLECTVEGTSNPNLYWYRQAAGRGLQLLFYSVGIGQISSEVPQNLSASRPQDRQFILSSKKLLLSDSGFYLCAWSTPGGFYGYTFGSGTRLTVV.

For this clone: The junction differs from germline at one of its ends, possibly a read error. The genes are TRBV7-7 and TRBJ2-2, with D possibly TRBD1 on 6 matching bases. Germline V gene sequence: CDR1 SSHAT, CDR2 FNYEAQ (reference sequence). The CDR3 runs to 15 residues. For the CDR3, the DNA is TGTGCTAGCAGCTTTCAGGGGTCGAACACCGGGGAGCTGTTTTTT. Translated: CASSFQGSNTGELFF.

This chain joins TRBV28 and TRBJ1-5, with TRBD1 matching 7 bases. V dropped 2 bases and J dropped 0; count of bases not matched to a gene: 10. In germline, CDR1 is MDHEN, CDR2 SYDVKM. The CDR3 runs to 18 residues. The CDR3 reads CASSLNRAQGYSNQPQHF. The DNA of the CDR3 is TGTGCCAGCAGTTTAAATAGGGCACAGGGGTATAGCAATCAGCCCCAGCATTTT.